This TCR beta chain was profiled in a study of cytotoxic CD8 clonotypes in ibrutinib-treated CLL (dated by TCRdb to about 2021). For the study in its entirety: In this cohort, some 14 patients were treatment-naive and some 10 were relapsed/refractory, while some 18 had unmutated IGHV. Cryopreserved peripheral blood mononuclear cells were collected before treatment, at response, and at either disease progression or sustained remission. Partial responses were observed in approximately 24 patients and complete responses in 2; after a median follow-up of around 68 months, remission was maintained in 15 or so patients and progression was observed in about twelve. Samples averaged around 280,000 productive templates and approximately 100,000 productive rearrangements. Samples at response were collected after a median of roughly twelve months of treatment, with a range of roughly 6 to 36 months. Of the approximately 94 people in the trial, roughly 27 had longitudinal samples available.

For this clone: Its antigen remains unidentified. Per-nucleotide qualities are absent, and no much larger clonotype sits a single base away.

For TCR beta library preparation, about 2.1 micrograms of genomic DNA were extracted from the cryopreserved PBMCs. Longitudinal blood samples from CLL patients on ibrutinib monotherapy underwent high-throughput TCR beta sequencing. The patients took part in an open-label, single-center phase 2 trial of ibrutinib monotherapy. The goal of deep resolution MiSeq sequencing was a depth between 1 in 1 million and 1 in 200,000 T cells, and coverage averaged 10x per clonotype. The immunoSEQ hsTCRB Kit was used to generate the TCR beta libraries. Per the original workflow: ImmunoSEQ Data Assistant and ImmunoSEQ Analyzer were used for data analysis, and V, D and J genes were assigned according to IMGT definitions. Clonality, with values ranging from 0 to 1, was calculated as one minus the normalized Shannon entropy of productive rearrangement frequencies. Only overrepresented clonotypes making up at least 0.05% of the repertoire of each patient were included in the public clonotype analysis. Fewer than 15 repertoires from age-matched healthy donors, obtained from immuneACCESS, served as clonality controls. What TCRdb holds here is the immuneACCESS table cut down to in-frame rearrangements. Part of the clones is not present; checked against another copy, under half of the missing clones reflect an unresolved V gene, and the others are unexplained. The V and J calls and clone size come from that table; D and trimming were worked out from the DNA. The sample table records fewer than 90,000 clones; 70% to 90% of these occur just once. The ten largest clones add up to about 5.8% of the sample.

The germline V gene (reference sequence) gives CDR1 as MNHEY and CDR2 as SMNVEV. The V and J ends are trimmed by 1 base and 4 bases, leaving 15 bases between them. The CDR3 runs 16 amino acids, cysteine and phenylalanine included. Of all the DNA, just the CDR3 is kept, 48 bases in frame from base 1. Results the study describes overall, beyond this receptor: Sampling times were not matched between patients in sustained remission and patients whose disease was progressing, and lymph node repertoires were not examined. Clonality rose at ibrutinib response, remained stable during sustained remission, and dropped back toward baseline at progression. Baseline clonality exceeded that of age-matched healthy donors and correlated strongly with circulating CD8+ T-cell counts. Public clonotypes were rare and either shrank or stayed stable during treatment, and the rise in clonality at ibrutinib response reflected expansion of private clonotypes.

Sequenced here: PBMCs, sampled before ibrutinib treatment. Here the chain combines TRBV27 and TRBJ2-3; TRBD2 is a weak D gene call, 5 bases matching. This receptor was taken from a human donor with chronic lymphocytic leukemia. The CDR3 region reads CASSLLSSIGADTQYF. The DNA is TGTGCCAGCAGTTTATTATCTTCTATCGGGGCAGATACGCAGTATTTT.